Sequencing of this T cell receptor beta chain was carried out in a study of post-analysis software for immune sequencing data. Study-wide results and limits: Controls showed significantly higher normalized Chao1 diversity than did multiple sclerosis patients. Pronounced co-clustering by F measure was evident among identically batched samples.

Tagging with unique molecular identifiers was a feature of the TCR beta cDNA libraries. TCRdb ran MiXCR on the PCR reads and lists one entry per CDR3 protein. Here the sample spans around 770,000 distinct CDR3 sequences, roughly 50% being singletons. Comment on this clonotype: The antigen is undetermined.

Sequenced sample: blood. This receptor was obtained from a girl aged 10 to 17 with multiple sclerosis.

The CDR3 sequence: CSARVRDSASYEQYF. Written as DNA, the CDR3 is TGCAGTGCTAGAGTCAGGGACTCAGCATCATACGAGCAGTACTTC. This rearrangement joins TRBV20-1 to TRBJ2-7; weak D call: TRBD2 (6 bases). The V gene's germline CDR1 is DFQATT and CDR2 SNEGSKA (reference sequence). Trimming removed 1 base at V and 4 bases at J, with 17 bases between. The CDR3 runs 15 residues.